In this sample, the clone carrying this T cell receptor beta chain turned up many times. Its antigen is as yet unknown. This CDR3 region has 16 residues. The germline V gene encodes CDR1 SGHRS and CDR2 YFSETQ. Trimming stripped 4 bases from V and 0 bases from J, with 16 bases between. The data were obtained in a study of T-cell reconstitution after alpha-beta-depleted transplantation in children. General study results and limits: From surviving recipient T cells and thymic progenitors came the high day-60 TCRbeta diversity observed in some patients. Several hundred expanded graft clones reportedly were the source of alpha-beta T cells about two months after transplant. T-cell counts and diversity at one year following transplant were attributed mainly to newly produced T cells.

The library targeted TCRbeta and was prepared with unique molecular identifiers. TCRdb reprocessed the PCR reads via MiXCR and lists one record per CDR3 protein. In the table there are around 120,000 distinct CDR3 sequences, 20% to 25% of which are singletons. This receptor was obtained from a male patient aged 2-15 years who had a stem cell transplant for chronic granulomatous disease, so the T cells may come from the graft donor. The V and J genes are TRBV5-1 and TRBJ1-1; D is perhaps TRBD1 (6 bases). Sample: PBMCs, mostly from graft donor cells, taken 180 days after TCRalphabeta/CD19-depleted stem cell transplant. CDR3: CASSLSPGQLNTEAFF. CDR3 nucleotides: TGCGCCAGCAGCCTGAGCCCCGGACAGCTGAACACTGAAGCTTTCTTT.